A selection of T cell receptor beta chains follows, all from one sample in a study of T-cell reconstitution after alpha-beta-depleted transplantation in children. TCRdb passed the PCR reads through MiXCR, listing each CDR3 protein once. The table shows over 100,000 distinct CDR3 sequences, with around 5.9% occurring only once. The source material was PBMCs, mostly from graft donor cells, sampled 60 days after TCRalphabeta/CD19-depleted stem cell transplant. These receptor sequences come from a female patient between 2 and 15 years old who had a stem cell transplant for Fanconi anemia, so the T cells may come from the graft donor. The CDR3 runs from the conserved cysteine through the conserved F or W. D genes are given only for firm matches. Some rows have no size entry. The others give once, few or many, or a class for an expanded clone.

v_call,j_call,clone_size,d_call,cdr3_aa,cdr3_nt
TRBV27,TRBJ2-7,many,TRBD1,CASSFRGPHRYEQYF,TGTGCCAGCAGTTTCAGGGGGCCCCATCGGTACGAGCAGTACTTC
TRBV29-1,TRBJ2-3,.,TRBD2,CSVAPSGSTDTQYF,TGCAGCGTTGCGCCTAGCGGGAGCACAGATACGCAGTATTTT
TRBV6-2/TRBV6-3,TRBJ2-3,many,.,CASSWTSTDTQYF,TGTGCCAGCAGTTGGACTAGCACAGATACGCAGTATTTT
TRBV12-3/TRBV12-4,TRBJ2-7,many,.,CASSLDRDAYF,TGTGCCAGCAGTTTAGACCGGGACGCATACTTC
TRBV28,TRBJ2-7,many,.,CASSLDSNPYEQYF,TGTGCCAGCAGTTTGGACAGTAACCCCTACGAGCAGTACTTC
TRBV7-9,TRBJ1-5,.,.,CASRTPVPYSNQPQHF,TGTGCCAGCAGAACACCCGTACCTTATAGCAATCAGCCCCAGCATTTT
TRBV15,TRBJ1-5,.,.,CSNQPQHF,TGTAGCAATCAGCCCCAGCATTTT
TRBV5-1,TRBJ2-3,many,.,CASSLGSRGDTQYF,TGCGCCAGCAGCTTGGGGAGCCGGGGTGATACGCAGTATTTT
TRBV3-1,TRBJ2-3,many,.,CASSQLGGLADTQYF,TGTGCCAGCAGCCAATTGGGGGGCCTCGCGGATACGCAGTATTTT
TRBV5-1,TRBJ2-5,many,.,CASSLHPAETQYF,TGCGCCAGCAGCTTGCACCCCGCAGAGACCCAGTACTTC
TRBV7-3,TRBJ2-5,.,TRBD2,CASSWTLAGGPGQETQYF,TGTGCCAGCAGCTGGACGTTAGCGGGGGGGCCTGGCCAAGAGACCCAGTACTTC
TRBV2,TRBJ2-3,many,TRBD2,CASRISTSRDTQYF,TGTGCCAGCAGAATCTCGACTAGCCGCGATACGCAGTATTTT
TRBV6-2/TRBV6-3,TRBJ1-5,.,TRBD1,CASSYSSDRDRSNQPQHF,TGTGCCAGCAGTTACTCCTCCGACAGGGATCGGAGCAATCAGCCCCAGCATTTT
TRBV4-1,TRBJ2-5,many,TRBD1,CASSPGQVQETQYF,TGCGCCAGCAGCCCGGGACAGGTTCAAGAGACCCAGTACTTC
TRBV4-2,TRBJ2-3,many,.,CASSQDRAVLTDTQYF,TGTGCCAGCAGCCAAGATCGAGCGGTCCTTACAGATACGCAGTATTTT
TRBV20-1,TRBJ1-1,medium-sized,.,CSASTALELNTEAFF,TGCAGTGCTAGCACGGCCCTAGAACTGAACACTGAAGCTTTCTTT
TRBV20-1,TRBJ2-1,.,.,CSASGHGRYNEQFF,TGCAGTGCTAGTGGCCACGGTCGGTACAATGAGCAGTTCTTC
TRBV29-1,TRBJ2-1,many,.,CSVTDSIQFF,TGCAGCGTTACGGACTCGATTCAGTTCTTC
TRBV7-9,TRBJ2-7,many,TRBD1,CASSQFRQGPLYEQYF,TGTGCCAGCAGCCAATTTCGACAGGGGCCCCTCTACGAGCAGTACTTC
TRBV28,TRBJ2-7,many,.,CASSFTDLGYQYF,TGTGCCAGCAGTTTCACGGATTTAGGATATCAGTACTTC
TRBV5-1,TRBJ1-1,many,TRBD1,CASQLLTGEVGTEAFF,TGCGCCAGTCAACTACTCACAGGGGAAGTGGGCACTGAAGCTTTCTTT
TRBV7-9,TRBJ2-2,few,.,CASTRGGSNTGELFF,TGTGCCAGCACGAGAGGTGGTTCGAACACCGGGGAGCTGTTTTTT
TRBV20-1,TRBJ1-2,many,.,CSAGGATNYGYTF,TGCAGTGCAGGAGGGGCAACTAACTATGGCTACACCTTC
TRBV12-3/TRBV12-4,TRBJ1-1,many,.,CASSFRYNEAFF,TGTGCCAGCAGTTTTAGGTATAATGAAGCTTTCTTT
TRBV28,TRBJ1-1,many,.,CASSGYGNKNTEAFF,TGTGCCAGCAGTGGTTATGGCAATAAGAACACTGAAGCTTTCTTT
TRBV3-1,TRBJ2-1,many,.,CASSQVRDNEQFF,TGTGCCAGCAGCCAAGTTAGAGACAATGAGCAGTTCTTC
TRBV25-1,TRBJ2-7,many,TRBD1,CASSAPTGGKTYEQYF,TGTGCCAGCAGTGCCCCCACAGGGGGCAAGACCTACGAGCAGTACTTC
TRBV10-3,TRBJ2-6,.,.,CAISESDTSGGGANVLTF,TGTGCCATCAGTGAGTCGGATACCTCGGGCGGTGGGGCCAACGTCCTGACTTTC
TRBV29-1,TRBJ1-2,many,.,CSVGIVAGNSGYTF,TGCAGCGTTGGAATAGTAGCAGGGAATAGTGGCTACACCTTC
TRBV28,TRBJ2-5,many,.,CASSRPSFPQETQYF,TGTGCCAGCAGTCGCCCTAGCTTCCCTCAAGAGACCCAGTACTTC
TRBV7-9,TRBJ2-7,many,TRBD2,CASSPSGNWGYEQYF,TGTGCCAGCAGCCCCAGCGGGAATTGGGGCTACGAGCAGTACTTC
TRBV29-1,TRBJ2-5,many,.,CSVEETQYF,TGCAGCGTTGAAGAGACCCAGTACTTC
TRBV7-9,TRBJ2-2,.,.,CASRFLQGSMNTGELFF,TGTGCCAGCAGGTTTTTACAAGGATCAATGAACACCGGGGAGCTGTTTTTT
TRBV20-1,TRBJ2-1,many,TRBD2,CSARDRTSGSNEQFF,TGCAGTGCTAGAGATCGGACTAGCGGGAGCAATGAGCAGTTCTTC
TRBV29-1,TRBJ2-5,many,.,CSVLTGTSPQETQYF,TGCAGCGTTCTCACCGGGACATCCCCACAAGAGACCCAGTACTTC
TRBV15,TRBJ1-3,many,.,CATSRDRSGGAGNTIYF,TGTGCCACCAGCAGAGATCGTTCCGGAGGGGCTGGAAACACCATATATTTT
TRBV7-2,TRBJ2-7,.,.,CASSSRGSYEQYF,TGTGCCAGCAGCTCACGGGGCTCCTACGAGCAGTACTTC
TRBV25-1,TRBJ1-5,many,.,CASSEKYSNQPQHF,TGTGCCAGCAGTGAGAAGTATAGCAATCAGCCCCAGCATTTT
TRBV12-3/TRBV12-4,TRBJ2-3,many,.,CASSTSRATQYF,TGTGCCAGCAGTACCAGCCGCGCTACGCAGTATTTT
TRBV27,TRBJ2-7,few,TRBD1,CASSRQGGGYEQYF,TGTGCCAGCAGCCGACAGGGCGGTGGCTACGAGCAGTACTTC
TRBV5-1,TRBJ2-7,many,TRBD2,CASSLAGRGGSYEQYF,TGCGCCAGCAGCTTGGCGGGGCGGGGGGGTTCCTACGAGCAGTACTTC
TRBV28,TRBJ1-2,many,.,CASSFGEGNYGYTF,TGTGCCAGCAGTTTTGGGGAGGGAAACTATGGCTACACCTTC
TRBV29-1,TRBJ1-1,many,TRBD1,CSVRGQGKGAEAFF,TGCAGCGTTCGCGGACAGGGGAAGGGAGCTGAAGCTTTCTTT
TRBV2,TRBJ2-1,many,.,CASGTLIEQFF,TGTGCCAGCGGGACTTTAATTGAGCAGTTCTTC
TRBV7-2,TRBJ2-5,.,.,CASSSWSQETQYF,TGTGCCAGCAGCTCCTGGTCCCAAGAGACCCAGTACTTC
TRBV12-3/TRBV12-4,TRBJ2-3,many,TRBD2,CASSLSSGGTDTQYF,TGTGCCAGCAGTTTAAGTAGCGGGGGCACAGATACGCAGTATTTT